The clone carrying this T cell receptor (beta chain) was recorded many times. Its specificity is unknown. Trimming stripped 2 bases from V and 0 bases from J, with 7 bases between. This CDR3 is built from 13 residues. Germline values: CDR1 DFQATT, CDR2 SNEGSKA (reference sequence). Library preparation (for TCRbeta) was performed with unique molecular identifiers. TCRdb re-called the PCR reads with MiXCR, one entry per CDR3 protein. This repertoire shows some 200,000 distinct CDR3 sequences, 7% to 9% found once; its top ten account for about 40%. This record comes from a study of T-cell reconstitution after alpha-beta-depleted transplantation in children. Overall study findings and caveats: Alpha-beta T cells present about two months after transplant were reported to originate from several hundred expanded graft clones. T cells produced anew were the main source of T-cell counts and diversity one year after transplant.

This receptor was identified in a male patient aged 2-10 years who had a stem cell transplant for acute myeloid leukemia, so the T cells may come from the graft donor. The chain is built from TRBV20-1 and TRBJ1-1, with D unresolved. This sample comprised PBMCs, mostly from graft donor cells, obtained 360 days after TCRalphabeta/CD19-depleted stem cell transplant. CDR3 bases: TGCAGTGCTAGAATTCAGATGAACACTGAAGCTTTCTTT. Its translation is CSARIQMNTEAFF.